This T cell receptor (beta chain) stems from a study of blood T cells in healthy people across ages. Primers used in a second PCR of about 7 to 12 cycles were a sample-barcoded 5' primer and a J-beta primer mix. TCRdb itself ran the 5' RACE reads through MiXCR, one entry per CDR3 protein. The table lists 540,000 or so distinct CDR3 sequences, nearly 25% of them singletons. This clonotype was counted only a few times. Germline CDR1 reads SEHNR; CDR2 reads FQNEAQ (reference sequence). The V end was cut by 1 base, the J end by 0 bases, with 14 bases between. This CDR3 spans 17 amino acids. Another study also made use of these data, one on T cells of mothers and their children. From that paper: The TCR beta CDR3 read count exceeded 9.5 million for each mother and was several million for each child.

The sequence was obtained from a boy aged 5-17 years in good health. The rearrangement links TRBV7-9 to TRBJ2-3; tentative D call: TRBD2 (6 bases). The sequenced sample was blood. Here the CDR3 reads CASSLGVAGSSTDTQYF. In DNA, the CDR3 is TGTGCCAGCAGCTTAGGGGTCGCGGGATCTAGCACAGATACGCAGTATTTT.